A selection of T cell receptor beta chains follows, all from one sample in a study of T-cell reconstitution after alpha-beta-depleted transplantation in children. TCRdb reanalysed the PCR reads using MiXCR and keeps one entry per CDR3 protein. The sample has 500,000 or so distinct CDR3 sequences; roughly 10% are singletons. The material sequenced was PBMCs, mostly from graft donor cells, taken 180 days after TCRalphabeta/CD19-depleted stem cell transplant. These receptors were obtained from a female patient under 10 years old who had a stem cell transplant for aplastic anemia, so the T cells may come from the graft donor. The CDR3 runs from the conserved cysteine through the conserved F or W. The D gene is left open where the match is weak. Clone size is stated in some rows and not others, as once, few, many or a class when expanded.

>TRBJ1-5|TRBV15|15|-|-
CATSRDMASNQPQHF
TGTGCCACCAGCAGAGATATGGCTAGCAATCAGCCCCAGCATTTT
>TRBJ2-2|TRBV21-1|16|-|-
CASSKSLAETYGELFF
TGTGCCAGCAGCAAAAGTCTAGCGGAAACCTACGGGGAGCTGTTTTTT
>TRBJ1-1|TRBV20-1|14|few|-
CSASSGHLNTEAFF
TGCAGTGCTAGCTCGGGACACCTGAACACTGAAGCTTTCTTT
>TRBJ2-1|TRBV20-1|16|few|TRBD2
CSALSGLAGGPGEQFF
TGCAGTGCTCTCTCCGGACTAGCGGGAGGGCCCGGGGAGCAGTTCTTC
>TRBJ2-7|TRBV5-1|13|many|-
CASSLGHYYEQYF
TGCGCCAGCAGCTTGGGCCATTACTACGAGCAGTACTTC
>TRBJ1-5|TRBV7-8|16|few|-
CASSFLGGLDNQPQHF
TGTGCCAGCAGCTTCCTCGGGGGCCTCGACAATCAGCCCCAGCATTTT
>TRBJ2-7|TRBV12-3/TRBV12-4|14|-|-
CASSYILRGDEQYF
TGTGCCAGCAGCTATATATTACGGGGCGACGAGCAGTACTTC
>TRBJ2-6|TRBV20-1|18|few|TRBD2
CSARRGGLAGAGANVLTF
TGCAGTGCTAGAAGGGGGGGACTAGCGGGAGCTGGGGCCAACGTCCTGACTTTC
>TRBJ2-5|TRBV3-1|15|-|TRBD1
CASSIQGMIPETQYF
TGTGCCAGCAGCATACAGGGGATGATTCCAGAGACCCAGTACTTC
>TRBJ2-3|TRBV5-1|17|-|-
CASSSRGGPPWEHTQYF
TGCGCCAGCAGCTCCAGGGGGGGACCTCCATGGGAACATACGCAGTATTTT
>TRBJ1-1|TRBV10-3|15|-|-
CAISKQGPSNTEAFF
TGTGCCATCAGTAAACAGGGACCCTCGAACACTGAAGCTTTCTTT
>TRBJ2-7|TRBV20-1|14|-|TRBD2
CSALASGRAGEQYF
TGCAGTGCCCTAGCTAGCGGGAGGGCGGGCGAGCAGTACTTC
>TRBJ2-5|TRBV27|14|few|-
CASSSARTPAAQYF
TGTGCCAGCAGTTCCGCCCGGACGCCCGCGGCCCAGTACTTC
>TRBJ2-1|TRBV11-2|16|-|TRBD1
CASSSLDRGPYNEQFF
TGTGCCAGCAGCTCCCTAGACAGGGGGCCCTACAATGAGCAGTTCTTC
>TRBJ2-3|TRBV18|18|few|TRBD2
CASSPHRGLAGGTDTQYF
TGTGCCAGCTCACCGCACCGCGGACTAGCGGGGGGCACAGATACGCAGTATTTT
>TRBJ1-4|TRBV12-3/TRBV12-4|18|-|TRBD1
CASSARDRGPVTNEKLFF
TGTGCCAGCAGTGCCCGGGACAGGGGGCCGGTAACTAATGAAAAACTGTTTTTT
>TRBJ2-2|TRBV20-1|21|-|-
CSARNLGLGPRSREYTGELFF
TGCAGTGCTAGAAATTTGGGTTTGGGACCTAGGTCCCGCGAATACACCGGGGAGCTGTTTTTT
>TRBJ1-2|TRBV12-3/TRBV12-4|15|-|TRBD1
CASSPSDRGAYGYTF
TGTGCCAGCAGTCCATCGGACAGGGGGGCTTATGGCTACACCTTC
>TRBJ1-5|TRBV4-1|19|few|-
CASSQEAGLYNDSNQPQHF
TGCGCCAGCAGCCAAGAAGCAGGGCTCTATAATGATAGCAATCAGCCCCAGCATTTT
>TRBJ1-5|TRBV15|17|-|TRBD1
CATSRESQGGRNQPQHF
TGTGCCACCAGCAGAGAGTCGCAGGGGGGACGCAATCAGCCCCAGCATTTT
>TRBJ2-1|TRBV9|15|-|-
CASSVEGEGYNEQFF
TGTGCCAGCAGCGTAGAGGGGGAGGGCTACAATGAGCAGTTCTTC
>TRBJ2-1|TRBV9|18|-|-
CASSVGGEIGPGYNEQFF
TGTGCCAGCAGCGTAGGGGGGGAAATCGGCCCCGGTTACAATGAGCAGTTCTTC
>TRBJ2-1|TRBV2|15|few|-
CASRANYPSYNEQFF
TGTGCCAGCAGGGCCAACTATCCCTCCTACAATGAGCAGTTCTTC
>TRBJ1-2|TRBV29-1|13|few|TRBD1
CSVRTGLDYGYTF
TGCAGCGTCCGGACAGGCTTGGACTATGGCTACACCTTC
>TRBJ2-3|TRBV7-9|14|-|TRBD1
CASSSFRDSDTQYF
TGTGCCAGCAGCTCCTTCCGGGACAGCGATACGCAGTATTTT
>TRBJ2-1|TRBV18|14|few|TRBD2
CASSRLAGDNEQFF
TGTGCCAGCTCTCGACTAGCGGGAGACAATGAGCAGTTCTTC
>TRBJ2-7|TRBV7-9|15|-|-
CASRPSMWGPYEQYF
TGTGCCAGCAGACCCTCTATGTGGGGTCCCTACGAGCAGTACTTC
>TRBJ2-7|TRBV29-1|13|many|-
CSVEGQHSYEQYF
TGCAGCGTTGAAGGACAGCACTCCTACGAGCAGTACTTC
>TRBJ2-1|TRBV6-5|16|few|-
CASSYSIGVVYNEQFF
TGTGCCAGCAGTTACTCGATCGGAGTTGTGTACAATGAGCAGTTCTTC
>TRBJ1-2|TRBV12-3/TRBV12-4|15|-|-
CASIPLGVGNYGYTF
TGTGCCAGCATCCCACTGGGGGTAGGGAACTATGGCTACACCTTC
>TRBJ2-1|TRBV9|15|many|TRBD1
CASSLGTAPNNEQFF
TGTGCCAGCAGCCTAGGGACAGCGCCCAACAATGAGCAGTTCTTC
>TRBJ2-1|TRBV10-3|19|many|TRBD2
CAISEQGGLALSSYNEQFF
TGTGCCATCAGTGAGCAGGGAGGACTAGCGCTGAGCTCCTACAATGAGCAGTTCTTC
>TRBJ1-2|TRBV3-1|14|-|-
CASSQQGANYGYTF
TGTGCCAGCAGCCAACAGGGAGCTAACTATGGCTACACCTTC
>TRBJ2-3|TRBV29-1|17|many|-
CSVVPGTFGSSTDTQYF
TGCAGCGTTGTACCGGGGACCTTTGGATCTAGCACAGATACGCAGTATTTT
>TRBJ2-7|TRBV12-3/TRBV12-4|14|few|TRBD2
CASSLAGGSHEQYF
TGTGCCAGCAGTTTAGCGGGGGGGTCCCACGAGCAGTACTTC
>TRBJ1-4|TRBV7-8|14|few|-
CASSLVEKQMGLFF
TGTGCCAGCAGCTTAGTGGAAAAACAGATGGGGCTGTTTTTT